This record covers a single TCR beta chain. This specimen comes from a study of T cell changes during pregnancy in multiple sclerosis. TCRdb keeps only in-frame clones here, not all; method: immunoSEQ multiplex PCR. The repertoire has 50,000 to 60,000 clones, 92% of them found once; the top ten carry 0.27%. The CDR3 length is 18 residues. The V segment lost 7 bases and the J segment 3 bases; nucleotides outside the gene matches: 16. CDR1 is LNHDA, CDR2 SQIVND, per germline (reference sequence). The sample consisted of CD4+ T cells from peripheral blood mononuclear cells, taken in the second trimester of pregnancy. V and J are TRBV19 and TRBJ2-2, with 8 bases matching TRBD1. The clonotype originates from a female donor with multiple sclerosis, enrolled in a pregnancy study. The CDR3 DNA reads as TGTGCCAGTAAGGACCAAGGGCAGGGGGCCCATTACACCGGGGAGCTGTTTTTT. Amino acid sequence: CASKDQGQGAHYTGELFF.